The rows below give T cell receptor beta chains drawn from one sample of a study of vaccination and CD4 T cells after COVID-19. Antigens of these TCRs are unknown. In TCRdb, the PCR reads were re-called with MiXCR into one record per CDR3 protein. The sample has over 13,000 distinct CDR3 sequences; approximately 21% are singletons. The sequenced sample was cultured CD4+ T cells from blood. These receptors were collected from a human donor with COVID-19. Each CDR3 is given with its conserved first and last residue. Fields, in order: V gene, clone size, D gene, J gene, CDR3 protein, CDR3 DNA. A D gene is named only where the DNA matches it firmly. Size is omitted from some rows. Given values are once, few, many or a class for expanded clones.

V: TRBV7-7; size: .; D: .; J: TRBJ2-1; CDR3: CASSLRGVHEQFF; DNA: TGTGCTAGCTCCCTTCGAGGGGTACATGAGCAGTTCTTC
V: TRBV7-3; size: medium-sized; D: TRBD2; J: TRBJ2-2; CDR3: CASSRGGASGELFF; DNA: TGTGCCAGCAGCCGGGGAGGGGCGAGCGGGGAGCTGTTTTTT
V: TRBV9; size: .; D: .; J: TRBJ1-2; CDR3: CASSVARGNYGYTF; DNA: TGTGCCAGCAGCGTAGCTCGGGGTAACTATGGCTACACCTTC
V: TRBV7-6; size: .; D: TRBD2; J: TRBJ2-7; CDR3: CASSLEAGGAYEQYF; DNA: TGTGCCAGCAGCTTAGAAGCGGGGGGGGCCTACGAGCAGTACTTC
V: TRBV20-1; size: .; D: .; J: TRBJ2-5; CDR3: CSAPGPTYQETQYF; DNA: TGCAGTGCTCCTGGCCCGACATACCAAGAGACCCAGTACTTC
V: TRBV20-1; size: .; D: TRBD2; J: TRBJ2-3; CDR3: CSAPPGGQGRDTQYF; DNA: TGCAGTGCTCCACCGGGGGGGCAAGGCCGAGATACGCAGTATTTT
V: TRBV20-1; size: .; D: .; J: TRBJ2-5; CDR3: CSATNGGVETQYF; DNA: TGCAGTGCAACTAACGGGGGTGTCGAGACCCAGTACTTC
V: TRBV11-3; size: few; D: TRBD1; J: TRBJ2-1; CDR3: CASSPLVRTGQYNEQFF; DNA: TGTGCCAGCAGCCCCCTGGTCCGGACAGGGCAATACAATGAGCAGTTCTTC
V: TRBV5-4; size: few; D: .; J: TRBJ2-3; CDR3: CASSVRGGLDTQYF; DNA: TGTGCCAGCAGCGTGCGAGGGGGGCTAGATACGCAGTATTTT
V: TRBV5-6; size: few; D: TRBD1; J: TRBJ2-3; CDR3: CASSLNRGETDTQYF; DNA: TGTGCCAGCAGCTTGAACAGGGGAGAGACAGATACGCAGTATTTT
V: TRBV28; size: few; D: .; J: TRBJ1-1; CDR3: CASSLLAEAFF; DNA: TGTGCCAGCAGTTTATTGGCAGAAGCTTTCTTT
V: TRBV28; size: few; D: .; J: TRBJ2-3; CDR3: CASSLVAVPTSVTDTQYF; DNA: TGTGCCAGCAGTCTAGTCGCTGTACCGACTTCAGTGACAGATACGCAGTATTTT
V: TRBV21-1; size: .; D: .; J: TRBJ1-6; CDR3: CASSKAPGYNSPLHF; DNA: TGTGCCAGCAGCAAAGCGCCAGGGTATAATTCACCCCTCCACTTT
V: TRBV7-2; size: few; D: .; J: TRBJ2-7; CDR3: CASSLDRNPSYEQYF; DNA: TGTGCCAGCAGCTTAGATAGGAATCCTTCCTACGAGCAGTACTTC
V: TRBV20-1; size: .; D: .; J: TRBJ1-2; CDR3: CSAITGLYGYTF; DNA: TGCAGTGCTATTACAGGGCTCTATGGCTACACCTTC
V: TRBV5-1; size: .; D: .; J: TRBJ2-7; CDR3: CASSEVGTYEQYF; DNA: TGCGCCAGCAGCGAGGTGGGAACCTACGAGCAGTACTTC
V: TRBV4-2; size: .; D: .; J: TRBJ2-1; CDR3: CASSQDGPSNEQFF; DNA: TGTGCCAGCAGCCAAGATGGACCCTCCAATGAGCAGTTCTTC
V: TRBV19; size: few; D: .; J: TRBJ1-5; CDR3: CASSDTGGWDQPQHF; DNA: TGTGCCAGTAGCGACACGGGGGGGTGGGATCAGCCCCAGCATTTT
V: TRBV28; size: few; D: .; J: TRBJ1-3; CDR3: CASSFLHGGTGGNTIYF; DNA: TGTGCCAGCAGTTTTTTACACGGGGGCACTGGTGGAAACACCATATATTTT
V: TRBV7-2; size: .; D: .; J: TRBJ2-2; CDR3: CASSFGVAGELFF; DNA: TGTGCCAGCAGTTTCGGGGTCGCCGGGGAGCTGTTTTTT
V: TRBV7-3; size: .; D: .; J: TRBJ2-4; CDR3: CASSLEGVGKNIQYF; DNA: TGTGCCAGCAGCTTGGAGGGGGTTGGCAAAAACATTCAGTACTTC
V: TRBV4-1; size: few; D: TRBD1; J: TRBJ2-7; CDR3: CASSQFRDSPFYEQYF; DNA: TGCGCCAGCAGCCAATTTCGGGACAGTCCATTCTACGAGCAGTACTTC
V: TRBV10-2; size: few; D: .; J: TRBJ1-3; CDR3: CASNAGPYSGNTIYF; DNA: TGCGCCAGCAACGCCGGGCCGTACTCTGGAAACACCATATATTTT
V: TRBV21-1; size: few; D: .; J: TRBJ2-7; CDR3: CASLEYYEQYF; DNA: TGTGCCAGCCTTGAGTACTACGAGCAGTACTTC
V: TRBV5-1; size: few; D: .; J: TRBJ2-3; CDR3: CASSLAVGSTDTQYF; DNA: TGCGCCAGCAGCTTGGCCGTCGGGAGCACAGATACGCAGTATTTT
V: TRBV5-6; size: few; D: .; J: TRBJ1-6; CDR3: CASSLGSGANNSPLHF; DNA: TGTGCCAGCAGCTTGGGGTCCGGCGCCAATAATTCACCCCTCCACTTT
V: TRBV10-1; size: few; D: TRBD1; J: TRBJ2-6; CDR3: CASSPGTGLSGANVLTF; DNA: TGCGCCAGCAGTCCCGGGACAGGGCTCTCTGGGGCCAACGTCCTGACTTTC
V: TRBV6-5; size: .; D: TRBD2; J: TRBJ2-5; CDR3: CASSYSMSGGAKYETQYF; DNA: TGTGCCAGCAGTTACTCGATGTCCGGGGGGGCTAAGTATGAGACCCAGTACTTC
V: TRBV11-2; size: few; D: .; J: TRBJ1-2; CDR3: CASSLGLQAYGYTF; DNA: TGTGCCAGCAGCTTGGGACTTCAGGCTTATGGCTACACCTTC
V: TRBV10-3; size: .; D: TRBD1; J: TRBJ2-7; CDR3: CAIRTTTPGQGEREQYF; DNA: TGTGCCATCAGGACGACCACCCCGGGACAGGGGGAAAGGGAGCAGTACTTC
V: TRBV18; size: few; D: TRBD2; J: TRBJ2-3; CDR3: CASSPPRGLAGSNTQYF; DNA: TGTGCCAGCTCACCCCCGCGGGGACTAGCGGGGTCCAATACGCAGTATTTT
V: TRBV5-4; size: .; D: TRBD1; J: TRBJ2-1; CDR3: CASSLPGGNEQFF; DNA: TGTGCCAGCAGCTTGCCAGGGGGCAATGAGCAGTTCTTC
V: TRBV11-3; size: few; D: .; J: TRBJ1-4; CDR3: CASSRPPTNEKLFF; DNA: TGTGCCAGCAGTCGGCCGCCAACTAATGAAAAACTGTTTTTT
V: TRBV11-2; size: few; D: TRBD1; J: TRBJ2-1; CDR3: CASSADRQNEQFF; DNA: TGTGCCAGCAGCGCGGACAGGCAGAATGAGCAGTTCTTC
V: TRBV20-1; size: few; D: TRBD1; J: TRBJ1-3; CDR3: CSARDRRTGGNTIYF; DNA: TGCAGTGCTAGAGATCGGCGGACAGGGGGAAACACCATATATTTT
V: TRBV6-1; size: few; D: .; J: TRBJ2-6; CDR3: CASSEHASSGANVLTF; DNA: TGTGCCAGCAGTGAACATGCATCCTCTGGGGCCAACGTCCTGACTTTC
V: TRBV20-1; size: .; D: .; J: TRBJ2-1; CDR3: CSARNPPGDNEQFF; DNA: TGCAGTGCTAGAAACCCCCCCGGAGACAATGAGCAGTTCTTC
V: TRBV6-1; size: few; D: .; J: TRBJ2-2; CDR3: CATGRDTGELFF; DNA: TGTGCCACCGGGCGGGACACCGGGGAGCTGTTTTTT
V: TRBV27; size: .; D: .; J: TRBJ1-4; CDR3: CASSLGGREKLFF; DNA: TGTGCCAGCAGTTTAGGGGGGCGGGAAAAACTGTTTTTT
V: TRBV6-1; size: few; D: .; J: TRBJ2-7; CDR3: CASSPRPTEQYF; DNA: TGTGCCAGCAGTCCACGGCCCACTGAGCAGTACTTC
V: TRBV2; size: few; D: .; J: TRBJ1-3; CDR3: CASTGEDTIYF; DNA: TGTGCCAGCACCGGGGAGGACACCATATATTTT
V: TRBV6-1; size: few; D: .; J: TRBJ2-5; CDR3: CASSGGLKETQYF; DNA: TGTGCCAGCAGCGGAGGGTTAAAAGAGACCCAGTACTTC
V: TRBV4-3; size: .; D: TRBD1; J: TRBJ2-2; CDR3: CASSQGYRGTGELFF; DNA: TGCGCCAGCAGCCAAGGGTACAGGGGTACCGGGGAGCTGTTTTTT
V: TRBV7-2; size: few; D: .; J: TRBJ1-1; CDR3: CASSSAGGGTEAFF; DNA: TGTGCCAGCAGTTCCGCGGGGGGGGGCACTGAAGCTTTCTTT
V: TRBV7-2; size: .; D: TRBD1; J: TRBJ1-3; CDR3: CASSLSGTAGNTIYF; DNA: TGTGCCAGCAGCTTATCAGGGACAGCTGGAAACACCATATATTTT
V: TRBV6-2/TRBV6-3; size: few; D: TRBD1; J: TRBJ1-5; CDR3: CASGDRGTSNQPQHF; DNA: TGTGCCAGCGGAGACAGGGGGACAAGCAATCAGCCCCAGCATTTT
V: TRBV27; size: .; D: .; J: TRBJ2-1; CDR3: CASSLGGRQGQFF; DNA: TGTGCCAGCAGTTTGGGGGGGCGGCAGGGGCAGTTCTTC
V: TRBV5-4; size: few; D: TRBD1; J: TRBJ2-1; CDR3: CASSLVGRGLVNEQFF; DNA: TGTGCCAGCAGCTTGGTAGGCAGGGGGCTTGTCAATGAGCAGTTCTTC